The 15 T cell receptor beta chains reported below all come from one sample, sequenced in a study of cytomegalovirus exposure and HLA in healthy donors. The protocol was immunoSEQ multiplex PCR, while the TCRdb copy is restricted to in-frame clones and leaves out a portion. The repertoire holds about 160,000 clones, with about 90% as singletons. Input material: PBMCs. These receptors were taken from a young man in good health and CMV-seropositive.

The chain carries TRBV5-4 and TRBJ1-4; 9 positions match TRBD1. Germline values: CDR1 SGHNT, CDR2 YYREEE (reference sequence). The CDR3 has 17 residues. Trimming took 2 bases from V and 2 from J; bases not matched to a gene: 7. Written as DNA, the CDR3 is TGTGCCAGCAGCTTTACTTACGGGACAGGGACTAATGAAAAACTGTTTTTT. It codes for CASSFTYGTGTNEKLFF.

As to this clone: At one end, the junction sequence differs from germline, possibly due to a read error. J is TRBJ2-7 and V is TRBV18, with 11 positions matching TRBD1. CDR3 length equals 15 residues. The V gene's germline CDR1 is KGHSH and CDR2 LQKENI. The CDR3 here is CASSAPGQGVYEQYF. CDR3 coding DNA: TGTGCCAGCTCAGCACCGGGACAGGGGGTGTACGAGCAGTACTTC.

In this sample, this clone turned up a few times. The chain uses TRBV4-1 and TRBJ2-2; 8 bases agree with TRBD2. The V segment lost 4 bases and the J segment 1 base; nucleotides outside the gene matches: 2. The CDR3 totals 15 residues. Germline CDR1 is MGHRA and CDR2 is YSYEKL. The CDR3 spells CASSLGTRNTGELFF. CDR3 nucleotides: TGCGCCAGCAGCCTCGGGACTAGGAACACCGGGGAGCTGTTTTTT.

This clone was detected only once. The chain combines TRBV19 with TRBJ1-1, with 7 bases fitting TRBD1. Germline CDR1 LNHDA, CDR2 SQIVND (reference sequence). This CDR3 has 15 amino acids. V was pared by 8 bases and J by 0 bases, with 9 bases of the junction left unmatched. CDR3 region: CASDTGTVLNTEAFF. The DNA of the CDR3 is TGTGCCAGTGATACCGGGACAGTGTTGAACACTGAAGCTTTCTTT.

V and J are TRBV6-1 and TRBJ2-1; tentative D call: TRBD2 (5 bases). The CDR3 sequence is 15 residues long. Trimming left V 4 bases short and J 0 bases short, with 10 bases between. CDR1 is MNHNS and CDR2 is SASEGT in the germline V gene. This chain's CDR3 is CASSVSRDSYNEQFF. The CDR3, as DNA: TGTGCCAGCAGTGTCTCTCGGGACTCCTACAATGAGCAGTTCTTC.

The V call is TRBV7-2, the J call TRBJ2-3; 10 bases line up with TRBD2. The germline V gene has CDR1 SGHTA and CDR2 FQGNSA. The CDR3 consists of 15 residues. V shed 5 bases and J 5 bases; nucleotides not matched to a gene: 7. The CDR3 region has the DNA TGTGCCAGCAGCCCTAGCGGGAGTCGTGGAGATACGCAGTATTTT. Translated, it gives CASSPSGSRGDTQYF.

The chain employs TRBV7-2 and TRBJ1-2; TRBD1 is a possible D gene (6 bases). This CDR3 comprises 14 residues. CDR1 is SGHTA and CDR2 is FQGNSA in the germline V gene. Trimming cost V 5 bases and J 3 bases, with 13 bases left between them. The CDR3, as DNA: TGTGCCAGCAGCCGCCCAGGGGCGTACTATGGCTACACCTTC. Its translation: CASSRPGAYYGYTF.

The rearrangement uses TRBV23-1 and TRBJ2-7, with 7 bases aligning to TRBD2. TRBV23-1 is an ORF, with its function uncertain. The CDR3 consists of 16 residues. J was trimmed by 3 bases and V by 0 bases; bases with no gene match: 8. The chain's CDR3 is CASSQSPGRGDYEQYF. CDR3 DNA: TGCGCCAGCAGTCAATCGCCAGGGAGGGGTGACTACGAGCAGTACTTC.

This chain uses TRBV18 with TRBJ1-2, with 11 bases lining up with TRBD1. V gave up 5 bases and J gave up 2 bases; unmatched junction bases: 7. This CDR3 comprises 16 residues. CDR1 is KGHSH and CDR2 is LQKENI in the germline V gene. The chain's CDR3 is CASSKNRDRGNYGYTF. The CDR3 DNA reads TGTGCCAGCTCAAAAAACCGGGACAGGGGGAACTATGGCTACACCTTC.

The chain has TRBV5-1 and TRBJ1-1; the D gene is possibly TRBD1 (5 bases). Germline V gene sequence: CDR1 SGHRS, CDR2 YFSETQ. The CDR3 runs to 13 residues. The V end lost 1 base, the J end lost 8 bases, and 12 bases lay between the germline ends. This CDR3 reads CASSLSAGLEAFF. The CDR3 region has the DNA TGCGCCAGCAGCTTGTCGGCAGGGTTGGAAGCTTTCTTT.

This chain connects TRBV6-4 to TRBJ2-1, with a tentative D call TRBD1 (5 bases). The V end was cut by 3 bases, the J end by 6 bases, with 9 bases between. CDR1 is MRHNA and CDR2 is SNTAGT in the germline V gene. The CDR3 length is 13 residues. The CDR3 nucleotides are TGTGCCAGCAGTGATACCCAGGGCAATGAGCAGTTCTTC. Amino acids: CASSDTQGNEQFF.

The gene calls are TRBV2 and TRBJ2-1; 8 nucleotides match TRBD1. The V segment lost 7 bases and the J segment 0 bases; nucleotides outside the gene matches: 2. The CDR3 runs to 14 residues. Per the germline V gene, CDR1 is SNHLY and CDR2 is FYNNEI. Here the CDR3 reads CASTGTGSYNEQFF. DNA of the CDR3: TGTGCCAGCACCGGGACAGGCTCCTACAATGAGCAGTTCTTC.

This clone showed up just once. The chain carries TRBV9 and TRBJ1-5, with D possibly being TRBD1 (5 bases). The V and J ends lost 2 bases and 2 bases respectively, with 11 bases between them. This CDR3 spans 15 amino acids. Germline CDR1 is SGDLS and CDR2 is YYNGEE. The CDR3 here is CASSVGGEGNQPQHF. The CDR3, as DNA: TGTGCCAGCAGCGTCGGAGGGGAGGGCAATCAGCCCCAGCATTTT.

V usage is TRBV4-1 and J usage is TRBJ2-7; 10 bases are shared with TRBD1. Germline V gene lookup returns CDR1 MGHRA and CDR2 YSYEKL. The trim removed 6 bases at V and 3 bases at J, leaving 8 bases unmatched. The CDR3 runs to 15 residues. The CDR3 coding sequence is TGCGCCAGCAGTTCCGGACAGGGGGTCTTCTACGAGCAGTACTTC. Amino acid sequence: CASSSGQGVFYEQYF.

The rearrangement uses TRBV19 and TRBJ2-5; tentative D call: TRBD1 (5 bases). V was cut by 5 bases and J by 1 base, with 5 bases left in between. The germline V gene has CDR1 LNHDA and CDR2 SQIVND (reference sequence). This CDR3 has 12 amino acids. The CDR3, as DNA: TGTGCCAGTAGTGACAGCCAAGAGACCCAGTACTTC. Translated: CASSDSQETQYF. The whole variable domain, filled in from reference TRBV19 and TRBJ2-5, reads DGGITQSPKYLFRKEGQNVTLSCEQNLNHDAMYWYRQDPGQGLRLIYYSQIVNDFQKGDIAEGYSVSREKKESFPLTVTSAQKNPTAFYLCASSDSQETQYFGPGTRLLVL.